This is a list of T cell receptor beta chains from one sample in a study of blood T cell repertoires in COVID-19. Profiling relied on immunoSEQ multiplex PCR, and the TCRdb table lists in-frame clones only, not all of them. The sample lists around 140,000 clones; 80% to 90% were seen once. The sequenced sample consisted of peripheral blood. These receptors came from a man in his sixties with active or convalescent COVID-19. Both conserved end residues are part of each CDR3. The order of the fields is CDR3 protein, CDR3 DNA, J gene, D gene, V gene, clone size. D genes are given only for firm matches. Part of the rows lack a size; the others show once, few, many or a class for expanded clones.

cdr3_aa: CASSLEWSYNSPLHF; cdr3_nt: TGTGCCAGCAGTTTGGAATGGAGCTATAATTCACCCCTCCACTTT; j_call: TRBJ1-6; d_call: -; v_call: TRBV6-5; clone_size: once
cdr3_aa: CASSGSGTGGGYTF; cdr3_nt: TGTGCCAGCAGCGGCTCCGGGACAGGTGGCGGCTACACCTTC; j_call: TRBJ1-2; d_call: TRBD1; v_call: TRBV9; clone_size: -
cdr3_aa: CSGGQIDTGELFF; cdr3_nt: TGCAGCGGAGGACAGATCGACACCGGGGAGCTGTTTTTT; j_call: TRBJ2-2; d_call: -; v_call: TRBV29-1; clone_size: once
cdr3_aa: CASARVVQETQYF; cdr3_nt: TGTGCCAGTGCCAGGGTGGTCCAAGAGACCCAGTACTTC; j_call: TRBJ2-5; d_call: -; v_call: TRBV27; clone_size: once
cdr3_aa: CASSPRVNGELFF; cdr3_nt: TGTGCCAGCAGTCCCAGGGTTAACGGGGAGCTGTTTTTT; j_call: TRBJ2-2; d_call: -; v_call: TRBV28; clone_size: -
cdr3_aa: CASSEQQGLVYGYTF; cdr3_nt: TGTGCCAGCAGTGAACAACAGGGTTTGGTCTATGGCTACACCTTC; j_call: TRBJ1-2; d_call: -; v_call: TRBV28; clone_size: -
cdr3_aa: CASTRTGGAYGYTF; cdr3_nt: TGTGCCAGTACCCGGACAGGGGGGGCGTATGGCTACACCTTC; j_call: TRBJ1-2; d_call: TRBD1; v_call: TRBV19; clone_size: -
cdr3_aa: CASSPPGVNYGYTF; cdr3_nt: TGTGCCAGCTCCCCGCCAGGGGTAAACTATGGCTACACCTTC; j_call: TRBJ1-2; d_call: -; v_call: TRBV18; clone_size: -
cdr3_aa: CASSSGTRRNEQFF; cdr3_nt: TGCGCCAGCAGCTCGGGGACTAGAAGGAATGAGCAGTTCTTC; j_call: TRBJ2-1; d_call: TRBD2; v_call: TRBV5-1; clone_size: -
cdr3_aa: CASSGYRGANTGELFF; cdr3_nt: TGTGCCAGCAGCGGGTACAGGGGCGCGAACACCGGGGAGCTGTTTTTT; j_call: TRBJ2-2; d_call: TRBD1; v_call: TRBV5-6; clone_size: once
cdr3_aa: CASSNDYAYNEQFF; cdr3_nt: TGTGCCAGTAGTAATGACTATGCCTACAATGAGCAGTTCTTC; j_call: TRBJ2-1; d_call: -; v_call: TRBV19; clone_size: -
cdr3_aa: CAGSLDRADTQYF; cdr3_nt: TGTGCCGGATCACTTGACAGGGCAGATACGCAGTATTTT; j_call: TRBJ2-3; d_call: TRBD1; v_call: TRBV6-5; clone_size: -
cdr3_aa: CASSPVDREQETQYF; cdr3_nt: TGTGCCAGCAGCCCAGTGGACAGGGAGCAAGAGACCCAGTACTTC; j_call: TRBJ2-5; d_call: TRBD1; v_call: TRBV7-2; clone_size: -
cdr3_aa: CASSLKRGSYNEQFF; cdr3_nt: TGTGCCAGCAGTTTAAAGCGGGGCTCCTACAATGAGCAGTTCTTC; j_call: TRBJ2-1; d_call: TRBD2; v_call: TRBV27; clone_size: -
cdr3_aa: CASSFTRVSVNTEAFF; cdr3_nt: TGTGCCAGCAGTTTCACCAGGGTGAGTGTAAACACTGAAGCTTTCTTT; j_call: TRBJ1-1; d_call: -; v_call: TRBV28; clone_size: -
cdr3_aa: CASGHSGTGREKLFF; cdr3_nt: TGTGCCAGCGGTCACTCCGGGACAGGGCGTGAAAAACTGTTTTTT; j_call: TRBJ1-4; d_call: TRBD1; v_call: TRBV6-5; clone_size: -
cdr3_aa: CASSEFNRDSEPQHF; cdr3_nt: TGTGCCAGCAGTGAGTTTAACCGGGACTCAGAGCCCCAGCATTTT; j_call: TRBJ1-5; d_call: -; v_call: TRBV6-1; clone_size: -
cdr3_aa: CASSEGTGIPGSYEQYF; cdr3_nt: TGCGCCAGCAGTGAGGGGACAGGGATCCCGGGTTCCTACGAGCAGTACTTC; j_call: TRBJ2-7; d_call: TRBD1; v_call: TRBV10-2; clone_size: -
cdr3_aa: CASSSQGKGNEQFF; cdr3_nt: TGCGCCAGCAGCTCCCAGGGGAAGGGGAATGAGCAGTTCTTC; j_call: TRBJ2-1; d_call: -; v_call: TRBV5-1; clone_size: -
cdr3_aa: CASSSGTTGANVLTF; cdr3_nt: TGTGCCAGCAGTTCCGGGACTACTGGGGCCAACGTCCTGACTTTC; j_call: TRBJ2-6; d_call: TRBD2; v_call: TRBV6-2/TRBV6-3; clone_size: -
cdr3_aa: CASSQANTEAFF; cdr3_nt: TGTGCCAGCAGTCAAGCTAACACTGAAGCTTTCTTT; j_call: TRBJ1-1; d_call: -; v_call: TRBV3-1/TRBV3-2; clone_size: -
cdr3_aa: CASRAGGGYEQYF; cdr3_nt: TGTGCCAGCAGGGCGGGAGGGGGGTACGAGCAGTACTTC; j_call: TRBJ2-7; d_call: TRBD2; v_call: TRBV28; clone_size: -
cdr3_aa: CASSVAGEISYEQYF; cdr3_nt: TGTGCCAGCAGCGTAGCTGGGGAGATCTCCTACGAGCAGTACTTC; j_call: TRBJ2-7; d_call: -; v_call: TRBV9; clone_size: -
cdr3_aa: CASSLWGSTGELFF; cdr3_nt: TGTGCCAGCAGTTTATGGGGGAGCACCGGGGAGCTGTTTTTT; j_call: TRBJ2-2; d_call: -; v_call: TRBV28; clone_size: -
cdr3_aa: CASSPMGQGLWGTEAFF; cdr3_nt: TGTGCCAGCAGCCCTATGGGACAGGGGTTGTGGGGCACTGAAGCTTTCTTT; j_call: TRBJ1-1; d_call: TRBD1; v_call: TRBV28; clone_size: -
cdr3_aa: CASSLNGGGFTDTQYF; cdr3_nt: TGTGCCAGCAGCCTAAACGGGGGAGGTTTCACAGATACGCAGTATTTT; j_call: TRBJ2-3; d_call: -; v_call: TRBV7-2; clone_size: -
cdr3_aa: CASSPPWDSYEQYF; cdr3_nt: TGTGCCAGCTCACCACCATGGGACAGCTACGAGCAGTACTTC; j_call: TRBJ2-7; d_call: TRBD1; v_call: TRBV18; clone_size: -
cdr3_aa: CASSHNPGSQYEQYF; cdr3_nt: TGTGCCAGCAGCCATAACCCCGGGAGTCAATACGAGCAGTACTTC; j_call: TRBJ2-7; d_call: -; v_call: TRBV7-2; clone_size: -
cdr3_aa: CASSVDRGLYEQYF; cdr3_nt: TGTGCCAGCAGTGTGGACAGGGGGCTCTACGAGCAGTACTTC; j_call: TRBJ2-7; d_call: TRBD1; v_call: TRBV2; clone_size: few
cdr3_aa: CASSLLDQPQHF; cdr3_nt: TGTGCCAGCAGTTTACTCGATCAGCCCCAGCATTTT; j_call: TRBJ1-5; d_call: -; v_call: TRBV28; clone_size: -
cdr3_aa: CASSLVVLAGGQGDEQFF; cdr3_nt: TGCGCCAGCAGCTTGGTAGTGCTAGCGGGAGGGCAGGGGGATGAGCAGTTCTTC; j_call: TRBJ2-1; d_call: TRBD2; v_call: TRBV5-1; clone_size: -
cdr3_aa: CASSSNRDRGHSDYGYTF; cdr3_nt: TGTGCCAGTAGTTCTAACCGGGACAGGGGGCATTCTGACTATGGCTACACCTTC; j_call: TRBJ1-2; d_call: TRBD1; v_call: TRBV19; clone_size: -
cdr3_aa: CASSSTGYGNTIYF; cdr3_nt: TGTGCCAGCAGTTCGACAGGGTACGGAAACACCATATATTTT; j_call: TRBJ1-3; d_call: TRBD1; v_call: TRBV6-5; clone_size: -
cdr3_aa: CASSLLGAGKDEQFF; cdr3_nt: TGTGCCAGCAGCTTGCTGGGGGCGGGTAAGGATGAGCAGTTCTTC; j_call: TRBJ2-1; d_call: -; v_call: TRBV5-6; clone_size: -
cdr3_aa: CAISEGASGRAVYEQYF; cdr3_nt: TGTGCCATCAGTGAGGGGGCTAGCGGGAGGGCCGTCTACGAGCAGTACTTC; j_call: TRBJ2-7; d_call: TRBD2; v_call: TRBV10-3; clone_size: -
cdr3_aa: CASSIGRGPGNTIYF; cdr3_nt: TGTGCCAGTAGTATCGGCAGGGGGCCTGGAAACACCATATATTTT; j_call: TRBJ1-3; d_call: TRBD1; v_call: TRBV19; clone_size: -
cdr3_aa: CASSMAGTGGEQYF; cdr3_nt: TGTGCCAGCAGCATGGCCGGGACAGGGGGTGAGCAGTACTTC; j_call: TRBJ2-7; d_call: TRBD1; v_call: TRBV5-4; clone_size: -
cdr3_aa: CASSRTRRRYEQYF; cdr3_nt: TGTGCCAGCAGCAGGACTAGAAGAAGGTACGAGCAGTACTTC; j_call: TRBJ2-7; d_call: TRBD2; v_call: TRBV28; clone_size: once
cdr3_aa: CASSELGQYTDTQYF; cdr3_nt: TGTGCCAGCAGTGAATTGGGGCAGTACACAGATACGCAGTATTTT; j_call: TRBJ2-3; d_call: -; v_call: TRBV6-1; clone_size: -
cdr3_aa: CATSDLTGEAFF; cdr3_nt: TGTGCCACCAGTGATCTGACAGGTGAAGCTTTCTTT; j_call: TRBJ1-1; d_call: -; v_call: TRBV24-1; clone_size: few
cdr3_aa: CASSTGTVGEQYF; cdr3_nt: TGTGCCAGCAGCACCGGGACAGTGGGCGAGCAGTACTTC; j_call: TRBJ2-7; d_call: TRBD1; v_call: TRBV11-3; clone_size: -
cdr3_aa: CASSWGQGAEAFF; cdr3_nt: TGTGCCAGCAGCTGGGGACAGGGGGCCGAAGCTTTCTTT; j_call: TRBJ1-1; d_call: TRBD1; v_call: TRBV11-1; clone_size: -
cdr3_aa: CAVRGRELSTDTQYF; cdr3_nt: TGTGCGGTAAGGGGGCGCGAGTTGAGCACAGATACGCAGTATTTT; j_call: TRBJ2-3; d_call: TRBD1; v_call: TRBV6-5; clone_size: -
cdr3_aa: CANRGLTGELFF; cdr3_nt: TGTGCGAACAGGGGTCTAACCGGGGAGCTGTTTTTT; j_call: TRBJ2-2; d_call: TRBD1; v_call: TRBV6-4; clone_size: -